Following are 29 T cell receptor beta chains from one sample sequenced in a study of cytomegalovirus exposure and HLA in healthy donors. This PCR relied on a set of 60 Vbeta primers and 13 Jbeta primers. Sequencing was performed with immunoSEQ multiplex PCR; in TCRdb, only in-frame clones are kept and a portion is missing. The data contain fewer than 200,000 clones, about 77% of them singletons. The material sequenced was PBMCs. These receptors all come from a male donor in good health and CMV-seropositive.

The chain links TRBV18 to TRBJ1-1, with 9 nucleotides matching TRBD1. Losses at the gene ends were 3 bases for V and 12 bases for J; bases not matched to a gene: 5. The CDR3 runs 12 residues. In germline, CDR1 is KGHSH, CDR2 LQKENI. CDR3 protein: CASSPPDRGSFF. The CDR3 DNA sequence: TGTGCCAGCTCACCCCCCGACAGGGGGTCTTTCTTT.

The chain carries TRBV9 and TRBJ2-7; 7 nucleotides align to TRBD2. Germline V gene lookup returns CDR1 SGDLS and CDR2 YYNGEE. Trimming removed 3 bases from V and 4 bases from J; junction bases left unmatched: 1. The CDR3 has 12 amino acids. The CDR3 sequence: CASSGLAYEQYF. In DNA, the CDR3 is TGTGCCAGCAGCGGACTAGCTTACGAGCAGTACTTC.

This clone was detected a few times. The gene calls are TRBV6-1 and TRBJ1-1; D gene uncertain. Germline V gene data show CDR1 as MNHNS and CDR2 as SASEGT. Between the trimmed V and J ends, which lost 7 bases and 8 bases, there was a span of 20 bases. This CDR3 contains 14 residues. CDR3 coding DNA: TGTGCCAGCACCTTGAAAGGAGGAACACTAGAAGCTTTCTTT. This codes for CASTLKGGTLEAFF.

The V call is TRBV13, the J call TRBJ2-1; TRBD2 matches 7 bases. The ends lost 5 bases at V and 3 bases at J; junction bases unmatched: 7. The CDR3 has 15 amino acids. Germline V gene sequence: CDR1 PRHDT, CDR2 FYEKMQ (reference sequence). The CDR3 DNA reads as TGTGCCAGCAGCCCAAAGGGAGGGCTCTACAATGAGCAGTTCTTC. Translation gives CASSPKGGLYNEQFF.

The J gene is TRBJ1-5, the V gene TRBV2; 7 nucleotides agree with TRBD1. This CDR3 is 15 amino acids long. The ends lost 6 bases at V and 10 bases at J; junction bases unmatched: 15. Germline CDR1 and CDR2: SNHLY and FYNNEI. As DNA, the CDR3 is TGTGCCAGCAGGGACCGGGACAGTGCCCCCAGACCCCAGCATTTT. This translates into CASRDRDSAPRPQHF. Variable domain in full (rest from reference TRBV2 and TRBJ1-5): EPEVTQTPSHQVTQMGQEVILRCVPISNHLYFYWYRQILGQKVEFLVSFYNNEISEKSEIFDDQFSVERPDGSNFTLKIRSTKLEDSAMYFCASRDRDSAPRPQHFGDGTRLSIL.

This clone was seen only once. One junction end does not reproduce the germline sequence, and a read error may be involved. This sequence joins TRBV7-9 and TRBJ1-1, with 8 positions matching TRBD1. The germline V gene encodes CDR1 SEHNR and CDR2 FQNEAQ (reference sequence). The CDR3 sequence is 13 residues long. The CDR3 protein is CASSLGRGQDLLF. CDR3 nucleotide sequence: TGTGCCAGCAGCTTAGGCAGGGGACAGGACCTCTTATTT. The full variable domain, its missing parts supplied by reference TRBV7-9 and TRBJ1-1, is DTGVSQNPRHKITKRGQNVTFRCDPISEHNRLYWYRQTLGQGPEFLTYFQNEAQLEKSRLLSDRFSAERPKGSFSTLEIQRTEQGDSAMYLCASSLGRGQDLLFGQGTRLTVV.

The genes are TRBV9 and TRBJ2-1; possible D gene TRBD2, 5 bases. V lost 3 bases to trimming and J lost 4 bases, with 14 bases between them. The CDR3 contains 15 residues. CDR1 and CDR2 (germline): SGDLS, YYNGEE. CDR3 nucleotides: TGTGCCAGCAGCGAGGCCGGGGATCCTTACAATGAGCAGTTCTTC. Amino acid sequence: CASSEAGDPYNEQFF.

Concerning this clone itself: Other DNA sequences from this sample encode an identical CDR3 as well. The CDR3 here is CASSLDGGGVYNEQFF. As DNA, the CDR3 is TGCGCCAGCAGCTTGGACGGGGGAGGGGTATACAATGAGCAGTTCTTC. The V call is TRBV5-1, the J call TRBJ2-1; 7 nucleotides agree with TRBD2. CDR1 is SGHRS and CDR2 is YFSETQ in the germline V gene. This CDR3 comprises 16 residues. The V gene end was trimmed by 0 bases and the J gene end by 4 bases; junction bases not matched to a gene: 7.

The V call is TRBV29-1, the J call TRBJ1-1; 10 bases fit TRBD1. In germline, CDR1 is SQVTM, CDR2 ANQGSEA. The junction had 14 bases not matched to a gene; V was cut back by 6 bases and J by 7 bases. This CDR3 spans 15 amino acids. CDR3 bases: TGCAGCGTCCGGACGGGACAGGGGTTGATTGGTGAAGCTTTCTTT. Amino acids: CSVRTGQGLIGEAFF.

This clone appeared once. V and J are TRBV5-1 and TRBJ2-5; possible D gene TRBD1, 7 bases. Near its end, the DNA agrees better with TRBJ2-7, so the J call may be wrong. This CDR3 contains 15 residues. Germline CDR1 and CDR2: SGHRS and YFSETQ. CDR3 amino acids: CASSAQGGGGYEQYF. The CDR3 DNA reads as TGCGCCAGCAGCGCCCAGGGGGGTGGGGGGTACGAGCAGTACTTC.

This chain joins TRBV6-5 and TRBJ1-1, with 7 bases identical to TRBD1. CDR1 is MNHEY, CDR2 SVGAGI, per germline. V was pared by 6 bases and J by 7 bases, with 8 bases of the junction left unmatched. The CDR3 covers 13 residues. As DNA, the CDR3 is TGTGCCAGCAGCCAAAGGGACAGACTTGAAGCTTTCTTT. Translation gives CASSQRDRLEAFF.

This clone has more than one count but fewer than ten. CDR3 in amino acids: CASSSSGVLNEQFF. CDR3 DNA: TGCGCCAGCAGCTCGTCAGGGGTCCTTAATGAGCAGTTCTTC. The chain is built from TRBV5-1 and TRBJ2-1, with D possibly matching TRBD1 (6 bases). V lost 3 bases to trimming and J lost 7 bases, with 14 bases between them. CDR1 and CDR2 from the germline V gene are SGHRS and YFSETQ. CDR3 length: 14 residues.

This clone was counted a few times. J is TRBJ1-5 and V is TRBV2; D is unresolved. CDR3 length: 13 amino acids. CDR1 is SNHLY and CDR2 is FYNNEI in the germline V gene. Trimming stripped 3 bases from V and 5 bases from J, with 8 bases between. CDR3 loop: CASSDEAHQPQHF. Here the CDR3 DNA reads TGTGCCAGCAGTGACGAAGCGCATCAGCCCCAGCATTTT.

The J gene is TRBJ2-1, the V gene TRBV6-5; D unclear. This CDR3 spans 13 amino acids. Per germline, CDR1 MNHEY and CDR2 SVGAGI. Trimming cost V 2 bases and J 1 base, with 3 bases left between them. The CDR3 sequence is CASSYESYNEQFF. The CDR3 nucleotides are TGTGCCAGCAGTTACGAGTCCTACAATGAGCAGTTCTTC.

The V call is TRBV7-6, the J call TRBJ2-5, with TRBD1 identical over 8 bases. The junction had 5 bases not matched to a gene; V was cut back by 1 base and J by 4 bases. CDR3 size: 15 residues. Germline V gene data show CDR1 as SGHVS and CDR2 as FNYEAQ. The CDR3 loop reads CASSLGTGSGETQYF. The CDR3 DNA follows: TGTGCCAGCAGCTTAGGGACAGGGTCGGGAGAGACCCAGTACTTC.

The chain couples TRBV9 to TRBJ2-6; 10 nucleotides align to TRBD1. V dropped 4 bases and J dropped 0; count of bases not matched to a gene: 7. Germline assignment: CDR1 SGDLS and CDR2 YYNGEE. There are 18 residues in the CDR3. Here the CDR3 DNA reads TGTGCCAGCAGCCCCCGGGACAGGGGCTCCTCTGGGGCCAACGTCCTGACTTTC. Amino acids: CASSPRDRGSSGANVLTF.

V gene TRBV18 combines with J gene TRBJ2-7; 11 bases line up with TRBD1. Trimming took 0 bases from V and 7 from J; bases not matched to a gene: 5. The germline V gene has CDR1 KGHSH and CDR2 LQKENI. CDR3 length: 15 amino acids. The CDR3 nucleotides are TGTGCCAGCTCACCACCGGGGACAGGGGGTGGAGAGCAGTACTTC. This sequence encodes CASSPPGTGGGEQYF.

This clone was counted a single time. The CDR3 nucleotides are TGTGCCAGCAGCGGACAGGGCTCGAACACCGGGGAGCTGTTTTTT. It yields the protein CASSGQGSNTGELFF. The chain recombines TRBV9 with TRBJ2-2; 7 bases agree with TRBD1. Germline CDR1 and CDR2: SGDLS and YYNGEE. V shed 3 bases and J 0 bases; nucleotides not matched to a gene: 2. The CDR3 consists of 15 residues. Complete variable domain (other parts from reference TRBV9 and TRBJ2-2): DSGVTQTPKHLITATGQRVTLRCSPRSGDLSVYWYQQSLDQGLQFLIQYYNGEERAKGNILERFSAQQFPDLHSELNLSSLELGDSALYFCASSGQGSNTGELFFGEGSRLTVL.

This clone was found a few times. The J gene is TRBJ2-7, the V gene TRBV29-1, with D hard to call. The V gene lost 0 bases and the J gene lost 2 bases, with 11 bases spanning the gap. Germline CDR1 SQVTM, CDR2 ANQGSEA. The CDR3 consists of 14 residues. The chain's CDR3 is CSVEDPGKPYEQYF. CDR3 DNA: TGCAGCGTTGAAGATCCCGGTAAACCCTACGAGCAGTACTTC.

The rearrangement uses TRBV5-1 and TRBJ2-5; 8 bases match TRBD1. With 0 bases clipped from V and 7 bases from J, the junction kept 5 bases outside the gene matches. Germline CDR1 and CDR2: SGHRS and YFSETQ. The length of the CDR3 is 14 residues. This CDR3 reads CASSLEQGVATQYF. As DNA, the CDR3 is TGCGCCAGCAGCTTGGAACAGGGGGTAGCGACCCAGTACTTC.

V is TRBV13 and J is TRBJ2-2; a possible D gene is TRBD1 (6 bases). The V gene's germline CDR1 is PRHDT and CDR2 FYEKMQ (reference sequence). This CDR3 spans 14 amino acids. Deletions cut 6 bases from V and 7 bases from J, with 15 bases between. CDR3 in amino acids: CASRARGRGGELFF. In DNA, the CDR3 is TGTGCCAGCAGGGCCAGGGGAAGGGGCGGGGAGCTGTTTTTT.

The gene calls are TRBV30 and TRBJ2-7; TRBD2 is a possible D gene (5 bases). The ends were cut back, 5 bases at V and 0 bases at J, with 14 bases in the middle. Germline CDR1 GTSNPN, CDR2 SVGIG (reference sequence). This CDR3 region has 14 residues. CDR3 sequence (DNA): TGTGCCTGGGGCAGGACTGCCGGCTCCTACGAGCAGTACTTC. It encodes CAWGRTAGSYEQYF.

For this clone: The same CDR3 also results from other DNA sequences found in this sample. CDR3 protein: CASTPSGGNTGELFF. In nucleotides, the CDR3 is TGCGCCAGCACCCCTAGCGGGGGGAACACCGGGGAGCTGTTTTTT. The J gene is TRBJ2-2, the V gene TRBV5-1; 10 bases map to TRBD2. CDR3 length: 15 amino acids. Germline V lookup: CDR1 SGHRS, CDR2 YFSETQ. Trimming cost V 6 bases and J 1 base; bases outside gene matches: 3.

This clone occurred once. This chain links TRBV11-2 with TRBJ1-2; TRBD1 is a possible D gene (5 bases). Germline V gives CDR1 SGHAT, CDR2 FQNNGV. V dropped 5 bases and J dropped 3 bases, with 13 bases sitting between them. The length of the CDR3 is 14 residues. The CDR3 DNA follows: TGTGCCAGCAGCCCGACGGGGGGATACTATGGCTACACCTTC. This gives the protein CASSPTGGYYGYTF.

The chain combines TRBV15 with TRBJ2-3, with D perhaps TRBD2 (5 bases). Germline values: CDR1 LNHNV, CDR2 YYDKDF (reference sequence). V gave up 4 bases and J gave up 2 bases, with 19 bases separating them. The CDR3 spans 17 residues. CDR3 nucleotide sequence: TGTGCCACCAGCAAGACCCCGATCCAGCTAGCCACAGATACGCAGTATTTT. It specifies CATSKTPIQLATDTQYF.

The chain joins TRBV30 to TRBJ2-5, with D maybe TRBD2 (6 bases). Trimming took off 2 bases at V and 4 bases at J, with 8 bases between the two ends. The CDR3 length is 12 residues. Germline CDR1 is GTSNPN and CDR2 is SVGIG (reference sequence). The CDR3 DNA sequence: TGTGCCTGGAGTCGGGACTTAGAGACCCAGTACTTC. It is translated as CAWSRDLETQYF.

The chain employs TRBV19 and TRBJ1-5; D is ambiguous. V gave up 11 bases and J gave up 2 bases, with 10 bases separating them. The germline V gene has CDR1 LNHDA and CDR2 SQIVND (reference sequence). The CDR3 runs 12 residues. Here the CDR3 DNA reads TGTGCCTCAAGCCTTCGCAATCAGCCCCAGCATTTT. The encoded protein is CASSLRNQPQHF.

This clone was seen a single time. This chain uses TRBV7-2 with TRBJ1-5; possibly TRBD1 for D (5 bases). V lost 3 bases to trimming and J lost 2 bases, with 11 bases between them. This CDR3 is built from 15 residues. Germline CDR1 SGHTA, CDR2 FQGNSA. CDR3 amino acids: CASSFSGRGNQPQHF. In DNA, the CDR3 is TGTGCCAGCAGCTTCTCAGGGAGGGGCAATCAGCCCCAGCATTTT.

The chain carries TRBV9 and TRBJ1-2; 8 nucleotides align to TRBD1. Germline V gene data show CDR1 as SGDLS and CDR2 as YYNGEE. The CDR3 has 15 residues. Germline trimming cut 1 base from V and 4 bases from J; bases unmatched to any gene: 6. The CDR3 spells CASSVSGTGTYGYTF. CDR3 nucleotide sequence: TGTGCCAGCAGCGTATCCGGGACAGGCACCTATGGCTACACCTTC.